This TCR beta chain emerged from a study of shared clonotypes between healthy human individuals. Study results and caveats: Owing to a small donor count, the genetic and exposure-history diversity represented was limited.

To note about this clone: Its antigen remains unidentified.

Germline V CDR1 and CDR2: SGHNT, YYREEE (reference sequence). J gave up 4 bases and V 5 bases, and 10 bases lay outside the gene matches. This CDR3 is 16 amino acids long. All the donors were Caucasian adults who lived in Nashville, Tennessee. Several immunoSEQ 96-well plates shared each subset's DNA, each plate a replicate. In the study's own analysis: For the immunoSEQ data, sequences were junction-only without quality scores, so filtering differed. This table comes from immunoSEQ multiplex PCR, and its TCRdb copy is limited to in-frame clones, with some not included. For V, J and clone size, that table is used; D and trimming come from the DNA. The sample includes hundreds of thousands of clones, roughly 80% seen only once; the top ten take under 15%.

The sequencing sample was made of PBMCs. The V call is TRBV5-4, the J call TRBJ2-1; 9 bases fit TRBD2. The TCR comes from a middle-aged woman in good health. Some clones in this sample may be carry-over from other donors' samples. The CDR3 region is CASSSQAGGNYNEQFF. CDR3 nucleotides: TGTGCCAGCAGTTCCCAAGCGGGAGGAAATTACAATGAGCAGTTCTTC.